The next 19 T cell receptor beta chains were all read from a single sample in a study of T cell changes during pregnancy in multiple sclerosis. Profiling relied on immunoSEQ multiplex PCR, and the TCRdb table lists in-frame clones only, not all of them. Of about 62,000 clones in the sample, 70% to 90% are singletons; the top ten hold about 2.5%. The material was peripheral blood, obtained in the first trimester of pregnancy. The receptors here all came from a female donor with multiple sclerosis, enrolled in a pregnancy study.

This clone occurred once. The chain recombines TRBV19 with TRBJ1-6; 9 nucleotides agree with TRBD1. CDR1 is LNHDA, CDR2 SQIVND, per germline (reference sequence). J gave up 8 bases and V 7 bases, and 9 bases lay outside the gene matches. CDR3 size: 15 residues. CDR3 protein: CASTALRTGDSPLHF. The CDR3 DNA follows: TGTGCCAGTACCGCCCTCAGGACAGGGGATTCACCCCTCCACTTT.

V gene TRBV19 combines with J gene TRBJ1-1; tentative D call: TRBD1 (6 bases). The CDR3 sequence is 12 residues long. CDR1 is LNHDA, CDR2 SQIVND, per germline (reference sequence). Trimming shortened V by 5 bases and J by 10 bases, and 14 bases separated the two germline ends. The CDR3 sequence is CASSQGLYGAFF. In nucleotides, the CDR3 is TGTGCCAGTAGTCAGGGGTTGTACGGAGCTTTCTTT.

The chain uses TRBV27 and TRBJ2-1; 7 bases are a match to TRBD2. The J segment lost 2 bases and the V segment lost 5 bases, leaving 12 bases of the junction unmatched. The CDR3 consists of 17 residues. The V gene's germline CDR1 is MNHEY and CDR2 SMNVEV (reference sequence). CDR3 sequence reads: CASSPRTSVNPYNEQFF. Written as DNA, the CDR3 is TGTGCCAGCAGTCCCCGTACTAGCGTAAATCCCTACAATGAGCAGTTCTTC.

The V call is TRBV5-1, the J call TRBJ1-2; 11 bases align to TRBD1. This CDR3 contains 13 residues. The germline V gene encodes CDR1 SGHRS and CDR2 YFSETQ. J gave up 8 bases and V 3 bases, and 3 bases lay outside the gene matches. The CDR3 sequence is CASSSGQGEGYTF. CDR3 DNA: TGCGCCAGCAGCTCGGGACAGGGGGAAGGCTACACCTTC. The full variable domain, rest sourced from reference TRBV5-1 and TRBJ1-2, is KAGVTQTPRYLIKTRGQQVTLSCSPISGHRSVSWYQQTPGQGLQFLFEYFSETQRNKGNFPGRFSGRQFSNSRSEMNVSTLELGDSALYLCASSSGQGEGYTFGSGTRLTVV.

The gene calls are TRBV29-1 and TRBJ1-2; 8 bases line up with TRBD1. V shed 6 bases and J 3 bases; nucleotides not matched to a gene: 15. CDR1 is SQVTM and CDR2 is ANQGSEA in the germline V gene. CDR3 length equals 16 residues. This CDR3 reads CSVFPTPDRDHYGYTF. The CDR3 region has the DNA TGCAGCGTGTTCCCCACCCCGGACAGGGATCACTATGGCTACACCTTC.

CDR3 sequence (DNA): TGTGCCAGCAGCTTAGAGAGAAATCAGCCCCAGCATTTT. Its translation is CASSLERNQPQHF. The chain joins TRBV7-8 to TRBJ1-5; unclear D gene. The germline V gene encodes CDR1 SGHVS and CDR2 FQNEAQ. V was trimmed by 1 base and J by 4 bases, leaving 5 bases between them. The length of the CDR3 is 13 residues.

The chain recombines TRBV25-1 with TRBJ2-6; possible D gene TRBD1, 5 bases. Trimming removed 2 bases at V and 0 bases at J, with 14 bases between. Per germline, CDR1 MGHDK and CDR2 SYGVNS. This CDR3 has 18 amino acids. The CDR3 loop reads CASSEESGLSSGANVLTF. Here the CDR3 DNA reads TGTGCCAGCAGTGAAGAGTCAGGGCTCAGCTCTGGGGCCAACGTCCTGACTTTC.

The chain uses TRBV19 and TRBJ2-7, with D possibly being TRBD2 (6 bases). Germline lookup yields CDR1 LNHDA and CDR2 SQIVND (reference sequence). V gave up 2 bases and J gave up 5 bases, with 10 bases separating them. The CDR3 consists of 13 residues. CDR3 nucleotides: TGTGCCAGTAGTATAAGCCTAGCGAACGAGCAGTACTTC. Its protein product is CASSISLANEQYF.

The chain is built from TRBV7-3 and TRBJ2-7, with D possibly TRBD2 on 5 matching bases. CDR1 is SGHTA and CDR2 is FQGTGA in the germline V gene. This CDR3 comprises 13 residues. With 0 bases removed from V and 4 bases from J, the gap between germline ends came to 7 bases. The CDR3 here is CASSLTWEYEQYF. The CDR3 DNA reads as TGTGCCAGCAGCTTAACGTGGGAGTACGAGCAGTACTTC.

In DNA, the CDR3 is TGTGCCAGCAGCTTAAGTGGGACAGAAGCTTTCTTT. It yields the protein CASSLSGTEAFF. The V and J genes are TRBV7-8 and TRBJ1-1; maybe TRBD1 (6 bases). Germline-derived CDR1 and CDR2 are SGHVS and FQNEAQ. The V and J ends lost 2 bases and 8 bases respectively, with 9 bases between them. The CDR3 has 12 residues.

V gene TRBV7-6 combines with J gene TRBJ2-6; D unclear. The CDR3 is 16 amino acids. V lost 1 base and J 0 bases, leaving 7 bases between the germline ends. The germline V gene has CDR1 SGHVS and CDR2 FNYEAQ. The CDR3 DNA reads TGTGCCAGCAGCTTAGTTGCCAGCTCTGGGGCCAACGTCCTGACTTTC. This sequence encodes CASSLVASSGANVLTF.

The V call is TRBV6-5, the J call TRBJ1-5; D gene ambiguous. The CDR3 spans 15 residues. Trimming stripped 6 bases from V and 0 bases from J, with 12 bases between. The germline gives CDR1 MNHEY, CDR2 SVGAGI. CDR3 residues: CASRGRPYSNQPQHF. The CDR3 DNA reads TGTGCCAGCAGGGGCAGACCTTATAGCAATCAGCCCCAGCATTTT.

The chain couples TRBV6-1 to TRBJ1-2; TRBD1 agrees at 7 bases. CDR3 length equals 15 residues. J lost 6 bases, V lost 8 bases, and 15 bases had no gene match. Germline loops: CDR1 MNHNS, CDR2 SASEGT. The CDR3 loop reads CASEPWSTGANGYTF. The DNA of the CDR3 is TGTGCCAGCGAGCCCTGGTCTACAGGGGCGAATGGCTACACCTTC.

V usage is TRBV29-1 and J usage is TRBJ2-1; 14 nucleotides align to TRBD2. Germline trimming cut 5 bases from V and 7 bases from J; bases unmatched to any gene: 7. This CDR3 is built from 15 residues. Germline V lookup: CDR1 SQVTM, CDR2 ANQGSEA. Here the CDR3 DNA reads TGCAGCGTTCCCCCGACTAGCGGGAGGGGTAATGAGCAGTTCTTC. The encoded protein is CSVPPTSGRGNEQFF.

V and J are TRBV12-2 and TRBJ2-5; the table's D call, TRBD1, has no DNA check behind it. TRBV12-2 is shown as a pseudogene. The CDR3 is made up of 17 amino acids. CDR3 residues: CASHLFETGDYQETQYF. The CDR3 nucleotides are TGTGCAAGTCACCTATTCGAGACAGGGGATTATCAAGAGACCCAGTACTTC.

The chain recombines TRBV10-3 with TRBJ1-2, with TRBD1 matching 9 bases. The ends lost 0 bases at V and 6 bases at J; junction bases unmatched: 8. This CDR3 has 16 residues. CDR1 and CDR2 from the germline V gene are ENHRY and SYGVKD. This chain's CDR3 is CAISESDRGRSDGYTF. The CDR3, as DNA: TGTGCCATCAGTGAGTCCGACAGGGGGAGAAGTGATGGCTACACCTTC.

The V call is TRBV6-1, the J call TRBJ2-1; 7 bases line up with TRBD2. CDR1 and CDR2 from the germline V gene are MNHNS and SASEGT. The trim removed 3 bases at V and 6 bases at J, leaving 5 bases unmatched. CDR3 size: 14 residues. This chain's CDR3 is CASSDGTNLNEQFF. The CDR3 region has the DNA TGTGCCAGCAGTGACGGGACTAACCTCAATGAGCAGTTCTTC.

The chain links TRBV4-2 to TRBJ1-2; D uncertain. V dropped 0 bases and J dropped 4 bases, with 6 bases sitting between them. Per germline, CDR1 LGHNA and CDR2 YNFKEQ. This CDR3 has 13 residues. The CDR3 spells CASSQERGYGYTF. The CDR3 DNA sequence: TGTGCCAGCAGCCAAGAACGGGGCTATGGCTACACCTTC.

This chain joins TRBV5-1 and TRBJ2-3; TRBD1 matches at 8 bases. The junction had 5 bases not matched to a gene; V was cut back by 4 bases and J by 1 base. The germline gives CDR1 SGHRS, CDR2 YFSETQ. The CDR3 runs to 15 residues. DNA of the CDR3: TGCGCCAGCAGCGCCCCACAGGGGGGCACAGATACGCAGTATTTT. Translated: CASSAPQGGTDTQYF. The full variable domain, completed using reference TRBV5-1 and TRBJ2-3, is KAGVTQTPRYLIKTRGQQVTLSCSPISGHRSVSWYQQTPGQGLQFLFEYFSETQRNKGNFPGRFSGRQFSNSRSEMNVSTLELGDSALYLCASSAPQGGTDTQYFGPGTRLTVL.